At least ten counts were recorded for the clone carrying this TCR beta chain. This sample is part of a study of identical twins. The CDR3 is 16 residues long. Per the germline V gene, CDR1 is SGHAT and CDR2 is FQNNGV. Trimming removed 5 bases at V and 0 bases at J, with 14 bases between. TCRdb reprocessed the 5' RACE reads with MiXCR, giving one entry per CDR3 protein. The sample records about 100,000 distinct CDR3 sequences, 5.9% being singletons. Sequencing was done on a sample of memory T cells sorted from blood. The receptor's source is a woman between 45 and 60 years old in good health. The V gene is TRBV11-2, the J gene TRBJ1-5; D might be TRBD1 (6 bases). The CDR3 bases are TGTGCCAGCAGCGTCTCCGGGACACATAGCAATCAGCCCCAGCATTTT. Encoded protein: CASSVSGTHSNQPQHF.